This record concerns one T cell receptor beta chain sequence. The source of the sample is a study of PD-L1 blockade in urothelial cancer. Study-level information: Chemotherapy regimens numbering 0 to 3 had been given to patients. Analyzed time points were 3 weeks (second dose) and 6 weeks after therapy began.

Documented time point: peripheral blood 6 weeks after treatment start. This CDR3 is built from 15 residues. Trimming shortened V by 0 bases and J by 4 bases, and 14 bases separated the two germline ends. The germline CDR1 and CDR2 sequences are SGHDT and YYEEEE. TCRdb keeps only in-frame clones here, not all; method: immunoSEQ multiplex PCR. The sample carries 25,000 to 35,000 clones, 80% to 85% recorded once. The sample consisted of PBMCs, taken around atezolizumab (anti-PD-L1) treatment. The V call is TRBV5-6, the J call TRBJ2-7; the D gene is possibly TRBD2 (6 bases). This receptor was taken from a man aged 70-80 years with urothelial cancer. CDR3 DNA sequence: TGTGCCAGCAGCTTGGAAGGAGGGCGTATTTACGAGCAGTACTTC. It yields the protein CASSLEGGRIYEQYF.